The 25 T cell receptor beta chains presented below share a single source sample, sequenced in a study of blood T cell repertoires in COVID-19 (dated by TCRdb to about 2020). Library construction relied on the immunoSEQ multiplex PCR assay. The immuneACCESS repertoire file appears here via TCRdb, limited to in-frame rearrangements. These files lack a portion of the clones; in checked studies, under half of the deficit traces to unresolved V genes, and the cause of the others is not known. This sample is represented by 30,000 to 45,000 clones; 90% to 95% of them were singletons. The ten largest make up over 2% of the sample. The material sequenced was peripheral blood. These receptors were obtained from a man aged 50 or older with active COVID-19.

The V gene is TRBV7-3, the J gene TRBJ2-2; D is possibly TRBD1 (6 bases). This CDR3 has 14 residues. Between the trimmed V and J ends, which lost 6 bases and 2 bases, there was a span of 10 bases. Germline V lookup: CDR1 SGHTA, CDR2 FQGTGA. CDR3 amino acids: CASRDRLNTGELFF. The CDR3 DNA sequence: TGTGCCAGCAGGGACAGACTAAACACCGGGGAGCTGTTTTTT.

The rearrangement joins TRBV2 to TRBJ2-7; the match to TRBD2 covers 8 bases. CDR1 is SNHLY and CDR2 is FYNNEI in the germline V gene. The ends lost 2 bases at V and 6 bases at J; junction bases unmatched: 6. CDR3 length: 14 amino acids. The CDR3 is CASSETGGPVEQYF. The CDR3 coding sequence is TGTGCCAGCAGTGAAACGGGAGGGCCGGTCGAGCAGTACTTC. Filled out from reference TRBV2 and TRBJ2-7, the complete variable domain reads EPEVTQTPSHQVTQMGQEVILRCVPISNHLYFYWYRQILGQKVEFLVSFYNNEISEKSEIFDDQFSVERPDGSNFTLKIRSTKLEDSAMYFCASSETGGPVEQYFGPGTRLTVT.

V is TRBV7-3 and J is TRBJ1-1; D is perhaps TRBD1 (6 bases). The CDR3 covers 15 residues. Germline lookup yields CDR1 SGHTA and CDR2 FQGTGA. V lost 5 bases and J 10 bases, leaving 23 bases between the germline ends. CDR3 sequence (DNA): TGTGCCAGCAGCCCTCAGGGGCAGGGAAGTGAAAGAGCTTTCTTT. Translating it yields CASSPQGQGSERAFF.

The V call is TRBV5-4, the J call TRBJ2-5; 12 positions match TRBD2. The CDR3 totals 14 residues. The germline V gene has CDR1 SGHNT and CDR2 YYREEE (reference sequence). J was trimmed by 5 bases and V by 3 bases; bases with no gene match: 2. This chain's CDR3 is CASSSSGGAETQYF. Written as DNA, the CDR3 is TGTGCCAGCAGCTCTAGCGGGGGGGCTGAGACCCAGTACTTC.

This chain links TRBV11-2 with TRBJ1-3, with a possible D match to TRBD1 (6 bases). This CDR3 spans 15 amino acids. Germline CDR1 and CDR2: SGHAT and FQNNGV. Trimming took off 4 bases at V and 2 bases at J, with 12 bases between the two ends. The CDR3 region is CASSSTGFTGNTIYF. The DNA for the CDR3 is TGTGCCAGCAGCTCCACAGGGTTTACTGGAAACACCATATATTTT.

The rearrangement joins TRBV7-8 to TRBJ1-4; D not certain. Trimming cost V 5 bases and J 1 base, with 8 bases left between them. Germline CDR1 SGHVS, CDR2 FQNEAQ. The CDR3 sequence is 14 residues long. CDR3 protein: CASSPRETNEKLFF. In DNA form, the CDR3 reads TGTGCCAGCAGCCCCCGAGAAACTAATGAAAAACTGTTTTTT.

The chain couples TRBV20-1 to TRBJ2-1; D ambiguous. CDR1 and CDR2 (germline): DFQATT, SNEGSKA (reference sequence). The CDR3 loop spans 11 amino acids. V gave up 0 bases and J gave up 6 bases, with 3 bases separating them. This chain's CDR3 is CSARDLNEQFF. CDR3 nucleotides: TGCAGTGCTAGAGATCTCAATGAGCAGTTCTTC.

This clone has only one observation. The J gene is TRBJ2-5, the V gene TRBV11-2; D not certain. Trimming shortened V by 1 base and J by 3 bases, and 15 bases separated the two germline ends. The CDR3 extends over 16 amino acids. Germline V CDR1 and CDR2: SGHAT, FQNNGV. The CDR3 sequence: CASSLVHLSLKETQYF. The CDR3 bases are TGTGCCAGCAGCTTAGTACACCTCTCGCTTAAAGAGACCCAGTACTTC.

The chain employs TRBV7-9 and TRBJ2-2, with a weak D call TRBD1 (6 bases). The CDR3 consists of 13 residues. Trimming pared 6 bases from V and 6 bases from J, leaving 11 bases between. Germline CDR1 is SEHNR and CDR2 is FQNEAQ (reference sequence). The CDR3 DNA reads TGTGCCAGCAGGCACACAGGGCCCGGGGAGCTGTTTTTT. It yields the protein CASRHTGPGELFF.

The J gene is TRBJ1-2, the V gene TRBV5-4; D gene uncertain. The CDR3 is made up of 12 amino acids. Germline CDR1 reads SGHNT; CDR2 reads YYREEE (reference sequence). Trimming removed 4 bases at V and 8 bases at J, with 12 bases between. For the CDR3, the DNA is TGTGCCAGCAGCCATCACGGGAGAGGCTACACCTTC. This translates into CASSHHGRGYTF.

The chain carries TRBV29-1 and TRBJ1-1; TRBD1 aligns across 9 bases. V lost 6 bases and J lost 7; bases outside the gene matches: 9. CDR3 length: 13 amino acids. CDR1 is SQVTM and CDR2 is ANQGSEA in the germline V gene. The CDR3 nucleotides are TGCAGCGTGGGAACAGGGGGCGGCTTTGAAGCTTTCTTT. Its protein product is CSVGTGGGFEAFF.

CDR3 in amino acids: CASSFGVKDQNTGELFF. The CDR3 nucleotides read TGTGCCAGCAGCTTCGGGGTAAAGGACCAAAACACCGGGGAGCTGTTTTTT. The chain carries TRBV7-3 and TRBJ2-2, with a possible D match to TRBD2 (5 bases). The CDR3 consists of 17 residues. V lost 3 bases to trimming and J lost 2 bases, with 16 bases between them. CDR1 SGHTA and CDR2 FQGTGA come from the germline V gene.

On this clone itself: The same CDR3 can be traced to other DNA sequences in this sample. V usage is TRBV7-3 and J usage is TRBJ1-1; D ambiguous. The V end was cut by 1 base, the J end by 1 base, with 7 bases between. The germline CDR1 and CDR2 sequences are SGHTA and FQGTGA. This CDR3 contains 14 residues. This CDR3 is CASSLNAGNTEAFF. The CDR3 coding sequence is TGTGCCAGCAGCTTAAATGCGGGGAACACTGAAGCTTTCTTT. Full variable domain (remainder filled in from reference TRBV7-3 and TRBJ1-1): GAGVSQTPSNKVTEKGKYVELRCDPISGHTALYWYRQSLGQGPEFLIYFQGTGAADDSGLPNDRFFAVRPEGSVSTLKIQRTERGDSAVYLCASSLNAGNTEAFFGQGTRLTVV.

The chain combines TRBV7-3 with TRBJ2-5; D is perhaps TRBD2 (6 bases). This CDR3 is built from 14 residues. The V gene's germline CDR1 is SGHTA and CDR2 FQGTGA. V was pared by 1 base and J by 3 bases, with 9 bases between. The CDR3 loop reads CASSLMGGEETQYF. The CDR3 nucleotides read TGTGCCAGCAGCTTAATGGGCGGGGAAGAGACCCAGTACTTC.

The V and J genes are TRBV27 and TRBJ2-1; 10 bases are a match to TRBD1. Germline assignment: CDR1 MNHEY and CDR2 SMNVEV (reference sequence). V lost 0 bases to trimming and J lost 9 bases; unmatched junction nucleotides: 8. The CDR3 is made up of 16 amino acids. As DNA, the CDR3 is TGTGCCAGCAGTTTATCGCCGGGACAGGGGCTGGGTGAGCAGTTCTTC. Protein: CASSLSPGQGLGEQFF.

Only one count was recorded for this clone. The chain links TRBV9 to TRBJ1-1, with D uncertain. V dropped 2 bases and J dropped 0 bases, with 8 bases sitting between them. Germline loops: CDR1 SGDLS, CDR2 YYNGEE. The CDR3 length is 14 residues. CDR3 bases: TGTGCCAGCAGCGTTAGTCCGATGAACACTGAAGCTTTCTTT. It translates to CASSVSPMNTEAFF.

The chain links TRBV7-2 to TRBJ2-1, with 11 bases that match TRBD2. Germline lookup yields CDR1 SGHTA and CDR2 FQGNSA. The CDR3 contains 14 residues. Trimming cost V 3 bases and J 8 bases; bases outside gene matches: 3. CDR3 loop: CASSFRTSGYEQFF. In DNA, the CDR3 is TGTGCCAGCAGCTTCCGGACTAGCGGGTATGAGCAGTTCTTC.

This clone was counted once. The chain is built from TRBV30 and TRBJ2-5; no firm D call. The length of the CDR3 is 14 residues. Germline V CDR1 and CDR2: GTSNPN, SVGIG (reference sequence). V gave up 4 bases and J gave up 7 bases, with 19 bases separating them. The CDR3 DNA reads TGTGCCTGGACCATTGCCGGGTCTTATGGGACCCAGTACTTC. It specifies CAWTIAGSYGTQYF.

The CDR3 DNA reads as TGCGCCAGCAGCTCTGGGGCGGGACTTCAGGGAGAGACCCAGTACTTC. This translates into CASSSGAGLQGETQYF. The genes are TRBV5-1 and TRBJ2-5, with a possible D match to TRBD2 (6 bases). Trimming cost V 3 bases and J 4 bases, with 19 bases left between them. CDR1 SGHRS and CDR2 YFSETQ come from the germline V gene. There are 16 residues in the CDR3. The full variable domain, its missing parts supplied by reference TRBV5-1 and TRBJ2-5, is KAGVTQTPRYLIKTRGQQVTLSCSPISGHRSVSWYQQTPGQGLQFLFEYFSETQRNKGNFPGRFSGRQFSNSRSEMNVSTLELGDSALYLCASSSGAGLQGETQYFGPGTRLLVL.

This sequence joins TRBV3-1 (or the pseudogene TRBV3-2) and TRBJ2-2; 8 bases match TRBD2. Germline assignment: CDR1 LGHDT and CDR2 YNNKEL (reference sequence). The CDR3 loop spans 15 amino acids. After removal of 5 bases from V and 4 bases from J, the junction contained 6 bases not matched to a gene. As DNA, the CDR3 is TGTGCCAGCAGCGAAAGCGGGGGCGGCACCGGGGAGCTGTTTTTT. Encoded protein: CASSESGGGTGELFF.

The chain couples TRBV18 to TRBJ2-1; tentatively, D is TRBD2 (5 bases). The V and J ends lost 3 bases and 7 bases respectively, with 13 bases between them. In germline, CDR1 is KGHSH, CDR2 LQKENI. CDR3 length: 14 amino acids. The CDR3 loop is CASSPQFRGNEQFF. DNA for the CDR3: TGTGCCAGCTCACCCCAATTCCGGGGAAATGAGCAGTTCTTC.

V gene TRBV4-2 combines with J gene TRBJ2-7; 7 nucleotides match TRBD2. V trimming: 1 base; J trimming: 0 bases; junction bases outside the gene matches: 18. There are 20 residues in the CDR3. Germline V gene sequence: CDR1 LGHNA, CDR2 YNFKEQ. As DNA, the CDR3 is TGTGCCAGCAGCCAAGGGTATCGCCGAATGGGGGGGACCAGCTCCTACGAGCAGTACTTC. Amino acids: CASSQGYRRMGGTSSYEQYF.

With regard to this clone: Relative to the germline gene, one junction end is altered; a read error may explain this. The chain combines TRBV20-1 with TRBJ1-1; 11 positions match TRBD1. The CDR3 has 15 residues. Germline values: CDR1 DFQATT, CDR2 SNEGSKA (reference sequence). Here the CDR3 DNA reads TGCAGTGCTAGTGAGTGGGACAGGGGGAACTCTGAAGCTTTCTTT. Its protein product is CSASEWDRGNSEAFF.

This clone was seen a single time. The CDR3 reads CASSIGLAGSVPEQFF. CDR3 nucleotide sequence: TGTGCCAGTAGTATAGGACTAGCGGGATCCGTCCCTGAGCAGTTCTTC. V gene TRBV19 combines with J gene TRBJ2-1; TRBD2 aligns across 11 bases. The germline V gene encodes CDR1 LNHDA and CDR2 SQIVND (reference sequence). This CDR3 has 16 residues. V lost 1 base and J lost 9; bases outside the gene matches: 8.

The gene calls are TRBV4-3 and TRBJ1-2; D may be TRBD1 (5 bases). Germline-derived CDR1 and CDR2 are LGHNA and YSLEER. The CDR3 is made up of 18 amino acids. The V gene lost 0 bases and the J gene lost 4 bases, with 21 bases spanning the gap. CDR3 in DNA: TGCGCCAGCAGCCAAGATTTAGTGCGCGGGGGATTCGGCTATGGCTACACCTTC. Amino acids: CASSQDLVRGGFGYGYTF.